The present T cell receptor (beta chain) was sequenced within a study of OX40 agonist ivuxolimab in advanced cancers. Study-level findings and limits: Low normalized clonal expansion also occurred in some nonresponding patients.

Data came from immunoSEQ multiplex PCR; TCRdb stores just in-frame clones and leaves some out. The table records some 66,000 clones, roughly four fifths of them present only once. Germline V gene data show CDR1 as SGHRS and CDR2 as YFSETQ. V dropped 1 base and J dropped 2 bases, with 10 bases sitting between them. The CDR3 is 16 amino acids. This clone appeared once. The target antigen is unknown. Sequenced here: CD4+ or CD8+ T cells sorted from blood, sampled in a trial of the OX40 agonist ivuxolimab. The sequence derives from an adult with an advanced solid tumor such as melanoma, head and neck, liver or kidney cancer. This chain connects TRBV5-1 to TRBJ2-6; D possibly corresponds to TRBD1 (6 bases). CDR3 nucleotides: TGCGCCAGCAGCTTGACAGGGTTCGCTGGGGCCAACGTCCTGACTTTC. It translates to CASSLTGFAGANVLTF. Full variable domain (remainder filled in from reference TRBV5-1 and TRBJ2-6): KAGVTQTPRYLIKTRGQQVTLSCSPISGHRSVSWYQQTPGQGLQFLFEYFSETQRNKGNFPGRFSGRQFSNSRSEMNVSTLELGDSALYLCASSLTGFAGANVLTFGAGSRLTVL.